This TCR beta chain was recorded in a study of blood T cells in healthy people across ages. Whole-study findings and limits: Higher diversity, along with more naive CD4+ cells, distinguished long-lived donors from aged donors.

CDR1 is DFQATT, CDR2 SNEGSKA, per germline (reference sequence). The CDR3 totals 14 residues. V was clipped by 2 bases and J by 4 bases, with 12 bases between them. This clonotype was picked up a small number of times. Its cognate antigen is unknown. Next came a second PCR, run for about 6 to 11 cycles, which used a sample-barcoded 5' primer along with a J-beta primer mix. TCRdb independently ran MiXCR on the 5' RACE reads; one entry per CDR3 protein. This table holds some 1.5 million distinct CDR3 sequences, approximately 43% found once. PBMCs, at least 6.5 million per sample, were isolated. Total RNA extraction produced at least 5.5 micrograms (per sample) for the study.

The sequence was collected from a woman aged 18-35 years in good health. What was sequenced was blood. V usage is TRBV20-1 and J usage is TRBJ1-5; possible D gene TRBD1, 6 bases. CDR3 nucleotide sequence: TGCAGTGCTAGAAAGACAGGCTATAATCAGCCCCAGCATTTT. It encodes CSARKTGYNQPQHF.